The clone carrying this T cell receptor beta chain was observed a few times. The antigen is unknown. The donors belonged to the roughly 110-subject validation cohort, separate from the roughly 700-subject first cohort. The sample is drawn from a study of cytomegalovirus exposure and HLA in healthy donors. Whole-study findings and limits: Many donors carried some public TCRs, although rarity characterized most TCR sequences.

V gave up 5 bases and J gave up 1 base, with 11 bases separating them. CDR3 length equals 15 residues. Per germline, CDR1 MNHNS and CDR2 SASEGT. The method was immunoSEQ multiplex PCR; TCRdb's version includes in-frame clones alone and lacks a portion of them. The table lists approximately 70,000 clones, about 94% of them singletons. The rearrangement joins TRBV6-1 to TRBJ2-2; D is possibly TRBD1 (6 bases). This receptor was obtained from a woman aged 18-35 years in good health and CMV-seronegative. The sequencing input was PBMCs. The CDR3 here is CASSTETGNTGELFF. The CDR3 bases are TGTGCCAGCAGTACAGAGACAGGGAACACCGGGGAGCTGTTTTTT.